Listed below are T cell receptor beta chains from one sample, sequenced in a study of Ad26.COV2.S vaccination and SARS-CoV-2 variants. Sequencing was performed with immunoSEQ multiplex PCR; in TCRdb, only in-frame clones are kept and a portion is missing. Of roughly 350,000 clones in the sample, around 89% were seen once. The sample in question was peripheral blood, obtained in a trial of Ad26.COV2.S vaccine versus placebo. Every receptor here comes from a person between 18 and 59 years old who received the Ad26.COV2.S COVID-19 vaccine or a placebo. Each CDR3 is given with its conserved first and last residue. A D gene is named only where the DNA matches it firmly. Size values are once, few and many counts, or a class for expanded clones, and some rows have none.

clone_size: once
j_call: TRBJ1-5
v_call: TRBV30
d_call: -
cdr3_aa: CAWSVREGLDQPQHF
cdr3_nt: TGTGCCTGGAGTGTACGCGAAGGCTTGGATCAGCCCCAGCATTTT

clone_size: -
j_call: TRBJ2-5
v_call: TRBV28
d_call: TRBD1
cdr3_aa: CASSRPGGARETQYF
cdr3_nt: TGTGCCAGCAGCCGACCAGGGGGCGCCCGGGAGACCCAGTACTTC

clone_size: -
j_call: TRBJ2-1
v_call: TRBV4-1
d_call: -
cdr3_aa: CASSQAESGIFNEQFF
cdr3_nt: TGCGCCAGCAGCCAAGCGGAGTCTGGGATTTTCAATGAGCAGTTCTTC

clone_size: -
j_call: TRBJ2-1
v_call: TRBV11-2
d_call: TRBD1
cdr3_aa: CASSETGSSYNEQFF
cdr3_nt: TGTGCCAGCAGCGAGACAGGGAGCTCCTACAATGAGCAGTTCTTC

clone_size: -
j_call: TRBJ1-4
v_call: TRBV7-2
d_call: -
cdr3_aa: CASSLRISNEKLFF
cdr3_nt: TGTGCCAGCAGCTTGAGGATCTCTAATGAAAAACTGTTTTTT

clone_size: -
j_call: TRBJ1-1
v_call: TRBV6-2/TRBV6-3
d_call: -
cdr3_aa: CASSRNTEAFF
cdr3_nt: TGTGCCAGCAGTAGGAACACTGAAGCTTTCTTT

clone_size: -
j_call: TRBJ1-4
v_call: TRBV11-1
d_call: -
cdr3_aa: CASSSRGSEEKLFF
cdr3_nt: TGTGCCAGCAGCTCCCGGGGGTCGGAGGAAAAACTGTTTTTT

clone_size: few
j_call: TRBJ2-1
v_call: TRBV5-1
d_call: -
cdr3_aa: CASSFRATFYNEQFF
cdr3_nt: TGCGCCAGCAGCTTCAGAGCCACCTTTTACAATGAGCAGTTCTTC

clone_size: -
j_call: TRBJ2-1
v_call: TRBV5-1
d_call: -
cdr3_aa: CASSLVGHHEQFF
cdr3_nt: TGCGCCAGCAGCTTGGTAGGACACCATGAGCAGTTCTTC

clone_size: once
j_call: TRBJ1-5
v_call: TRBV7-9
d_call: TRBD1
cdr3_aa: CASSPQGASQPQHF
cdr3_nt: TGTGCCAGCAGCCCTCAGGGGGCGAGTCAGCCCCAGCATTTT

clone_size: few
j_call: TRBJ1-1
v_call: TRBV29-1
d_call: TRBD1
cdr3_aa: CSVDTGDNTEAFF
cdr3_nt: TGCAGCGTAGATACAGGGGATAACACTGAAGCTTTCTTT

clone_size: -
j_call: TRBJ1-1
v_call: TRBV6-5
d_call: -
cdr3_aa: CASRPAGENTEAFF
cdr3_nt: TGTGCCAGCAGGCCAGCGGGAGAGAACACTGAAGCTTTCTTT

clone_size: -
j_call: TRBJ2-1
v_call: TRBV4-1
d_call: -
cdr3_aa: CASSQDPGGGSYNEQFF
cdr3_nt: TGCGCCAGCAGCCAAGATCCCGGGGGCGGGTCCTACAATGAGCAGTTCTTC

clone_size: -
j_call: TRBJ1-4
v_call: TRBV3-1/TRBV3-2
d_call: -
cdr3_aa: CASSQDWGEGFEKLFF
cdr3_nt: TGTGCCAGCAGCCAAGATTGGGGGGAAGGTTTTGAAAAACTGTTTTTT

clone_size: -
j_call: TRBJ2-2
v_call: TRBV4-2
d_call: -
cdr3_aa: CASSQDGENTGELFF
cdr3_nt: TGTGCCAGCAGCCAAGATGGAGAAAACACCGGGGAGCTGTTTTTT

clone_size: -
j_call: TRBJ1-4
v_call: TRBV29-1
d_call: TRBD1
cdr3_aa: CSGGQGANEKLFF
cdr3_nt: TGCAGCGGAGGACAGGGGGCGAATGAAAAACTGTTTTTT

clone_size: -
j_call: TRBJ2-5
v_call: TRBV2
d_call: -
cdr3_aa: CASSDLRGRGEGETQYF
cdr3_nt: TGTGCCAGCAGTGACCTGCGAGGAAGGGGGGAGGGAGAGACCCAGTACTTC

clone_size: few
j_call: TRBJ2-7
v_call: TRBV6-2/TRBV6-3
d_call: -
cdr3_aa: CASSYLRGTYEQYF
cdr3_nt: TGTGCCAGCAGTTACCTACGGGGAACCTACGAGCAGTACTTC

clone_size: once
j_call: TRBJ1-2
v_call: TRBV27
d_call: -
cdr3_aa: CASRQEGGYTF
cdr3_nt: TGTGCCAGCAGACAGGAGGGTGGCTACACCTTC

clone_size: -
j_call: TRBJ2-3
v_call: TRBV13
d_call: TRBD2
cdr3_aa: CASSLPPGLAGGGDADTQYF
cdr3_nt: TGTGCCAGCAGCCTGCCTCCGGGACTAGCGGGAGGTGGGGATGCAGATACGCAGTATTTT

clone_size: -
j_call: TRBJ1-6
v_call: TRBV5-1
d_call: -
cdr3_aa: CASSLSSSSSYNSPLHF
cdr3_nt: TGCGCCAGCAGCTTGAGTTCGTCGAGCTCCTATAATTCACCCCTCCACTTT

clone_size: -
j_call: TRBJ2-1
v_call: TRBV7-9
d_call: -
cdr3_aa: CASSRGDHEQFF
cdr3_nt: TGTGCCAGCAGCAGAGGGGACCATGAGCAGTTCTTC

clone_size: once
j_call: TRBJ2-1
v_call: TRBV6-5
d_call: -
cdr3_aa: CASSDTWGDEQFF
cdr3_nt: TGTGCCAGCAGCGATACTTGGGGCGATGAGCAGTTCTTC

clone_size: -
j_call: TRBJ1-1
v_call: TRBV6-4
d_call: -
cdr3_aa: CASSDVDGGLAFF
cdr3_nt: TGTGCCAGCAGTGACGTCGATGGGGGCTTAGCTTTCTTT

clone_size: -
j_call: TRBJ2-4
v_call: TRBV5-6
d_call: TRBD1
cdr3_aa: CASSLAGQGDIQYF
cdr3_nt: TGTGCCAGCAGCTTGGCCGGACAGGGTGACATTCAGTACTTC

clone_size: -
j_call: TRBJ1-1
v_call: TRBV30
d_call: -
cdr3_aa: CAWRAGSLGEAFF
cdr3_nt: TGTGCCTGGAGGGCAGGGTCTCTGGGTGAAGCTTTCTTT

clone_size: few
j_call: TRBJ2-6
v_call: TRBV9
d_call: -
cdr3_aa: CASSVAGGANVLTF
cdr3_nt: TGTGCCAGCAGCGTAGCTGGTGGGGCCAACGTCCTGACTTTC

clone_size: -
j_call: TRBJ2-7
v_call: TRBV19
d_call: TRBD2
cdr3_aa: CASSIREGEQYF
cdr3_nt: TGTGCCAGTAGTATCAGGGAGGGTGAGCAGTACTTC

clone_size: -
j_call: TRBJ2-3
v_call: TRBV5-5
d_call: TRBD1
cdr3_aa: CASSPGQGATDTQYF
cdr3_nt: TGTGCCAGCAGCCCAGGACAGGGGGCGACAGATACGCAGTATTTT

clone_size: -
j_call: TRBJ2-7
v_call: TRBV27
d_call: TRBD1
cdr3_aa: CASSSTGTGYEQYF
cdr3_nt: TGTGCCAGCAGTTCAACCGGGACAGGCTACGAGCAGTACTTC

clone_size: -
j_call: TRBJ2-1
v_call: TRBV6-5
d_call: -
cdr3_aa: CASSYPGGNEQFF
cdr3_nt: TGTGCCAGCAGTTACCCCGGGGGCAATGAGCAGTTCTTC

clone_size: -
j_call: TRBJ1-5
v_call: TRBV5-5
d_call: -
cdr3_aa: CASSLGGGPQPQHF
cdr3_nt: TGTGCCAGCAGCTTGGGGGGAGGGCCTCAGCCCCAGCATTTT

clone_size: -
j_call: TRBJ2-7
v_call: TRBV5-4
d_call: -
cdr3_aa: CASSSATRRSYEQYF
cdr3_nt: TGTGCCAGCAGCTCAGCCACACGCCGGAGCTACGAGCAGTACTTC

clone_size: -
j_call: TRBJ2-2
v_call: TRBV27
d_call: TRBD1
cdr3_aa: CASAIGTGGTGELFF
cdr3_nt: TGTGCCAGCGCAATAGGGACAGGTGGGACCGGGGAGCTGTTTTTT

clone_size: -
j_call: TRBJ2-3
v_call: TRBV29-1
d_call: TRBD2
cdr3_aa: CSGGGGTDTQYF
cdr3_nt: TGCAGCGGCGGCGGGGGGACAGATACGCAGTATTTT

clone_size: -
j_call: TRBJ1-1
v_call: TRBV28
d_call: -
cdr3_aa: CASTSGGPNTEAFF
cdr3_nt: TGTGCCAGCACCTCCGGCGGGCCGAACACTGAAGCTTTCTTT

clone_size: -
j_call: TRBJ2-1
v_call: TRBV30
d_call: TRBD2
cdr3_aa: CAWSAGTSGRNEQFF
cdr3_nt: TGTGCCTGGAGCGCCGGGACTAGTGGCCGCAATGAGCAGTTCTTC

clone_size: -
j_call: TRBJ1-5
v_call: TRBV4-3
d_call: -
cdr3_aa: CASSQDWEVNQPQHF
cdr3_nt: TGCGCCAGCAGCCAAGATTGGGAGGTTAATCAGCCCCAGCATTTT

clone_size: -
j_call: TRBJ1-2
v_call: TRBV4-2
d_call: -
cdr3_aa: CASSQDLLGANYGYTF
cdr3_nt: TGTGCCAGCAGCCAAGATCTACTGGGGGCTAACTATGGCTACACCTTC

clone_size: -
j_call: TRBJ1-1
v_call: TRBV5-4
d_call: TRBD1
cdr3_aa: CAGQGGRGNTEAFF
cdr3_nt: TGTGCCGGACAGGGGGGACGGGGGAACACTGAAGCTTTCTTT

clone_size: -
j_call: TRBJ2-3
v_call: TRBV18
d_call: TRBD2
cdr3_aa: CASSPMTLAGDLQIDTDTQYF
cdr3_nt: TGTGCCAGCTCACCAATGACACTAGCGGGGGACCTACAAATAGACACAGATACGCAGTATTTT

clone_size: -
j_call: TRBJ2-2
v_call: TRBV5-4
d_call: -
cdr3_aa: CASSFGWTGELFF
cdr3_nt: TGTGCCAGCAGCTTCGGTTGGACCGGGGAGCTGTTTTTT

clone_size: -
j_call: TRBJ2-1
v_call: TRBV4-1
d_call: TRBD2
cdr3_aa: CASSQGGLAGGQFF
cdr3_nt: TGCGCCAGCAGCCAAGGAGGACTAGCGGGAGGGCAGTTCTTC

clone_size: once
j_call: TRBJ1-1
v_call: TRBV19
d_call: -
cdr3_aa: CASSKGVGSTEAFF
cdr3_nt: TGTGCCAGTAGTAAGGGGGTCGGTTCCACTGAAGCTTTCTTT

clone_size: -
j_call: TRBJ2-2
v_call: TRBV19
d_call: -
cdr3_aa: CASSTPVAGTGELFF
cdr3_nt: TGTGCCAGTAGTACCCCGGTCGCGGGGACCGGGGAGCTGTTTTTT

clone_size: -
j_call: TRBJ2-7
v_call: TRBV5-6
d_call: -
cdr3_aa: CASSVVAGEQYF
cdr3_nt: TGTGCCAGCAGCGTAGTGGCGGGGGAGCAGTACTTC

clone_size: -
j_call: TRBJ2-7
v_call: TRBV28
d_call: -
cdr3_aa: CASSSSPSYRAPDAEQYF
cdr3_nt: TGTGCCAGCAGTTCTTCCCCTTCATATAGGGCTCCCGATGCGGAGCAGTACTTC

clone_size: -
j_call: TRBJ1-6
v_call: TRBV6-6
d_call: -
cdr3_aa: CASSYGDMRGNSPLHF
cdr3_nt: TGTGCCAGCAGTTACGGGGACATGAGGGGTAATTCACCCCTCCACTTT